This TCR beta chain emerged from a study of tumor-infiltrating lymphocytes in primary liver carcinoma (dated by TCRdb to the late 2010s). Broadly, across the study: Between late 2015 and early 2016, 4 to 6 patients in China with histopathologically diagnosed primary liver carcinoma had surgical resection. Roughly 3.5 to 7.5 million productive TCRbeta reads were obtained per sample, and no significant difference in read depth was found between tissue types. A total of 35 or so specimens from 5 patients went through TCRbeta repertoire sequencing, namely 25 tumor regions, 5 adjacent noncancerous liver tissues and 5 peripheral blood samples. Hepatocellular carcinoma (four) or combined HCC and intrahepatic cholangiocarcinoma (one) was present in the five patients, who were three men and two women aged 30 to 69 years. The tumors of the five patients were staged as T1-T3 N0M0, with maximum diameters ranging from roughly 4.2 to 11 cm. The study combined TCRbeta repertoire sequencing, expression microarrays and whole-exome sequencing across five regions of each liver tumor, with adjacent normal tissue and blood. Reproducibility between technical replicate repertoires was high, with correlation coefficients above 0.95 and mean shared-clone rates about 0.89. Broader findings and caveats from the paper: Since the samples were bulk and unsorted, there was no way to compare CD4+ and CD8+ T cell repertoires. The study included only five patients, and the authors note findings should be validated in a larger study. Because sequencing covered only the TCR beta chain and unpaired alpha chains were not captured, true repertoire diversity is likely underestimated. Pairs of tumor regions showed greater repertoire overlap (mean around 36%) than tumor-adjacent pairs (roughly 17%) or tumor-blood pairs (approximately 15%), which is consistent with antigen-driven expansion. The top 250 clones accounted for a significantly greater share of the repertoire in tumors than in blood (p = 0.039).

The germline V gene sets CDR1 to SGHAT and CDR2 to FQNNGV. V is reduced by 3 bases and J by 4 bases, leaving a spacing of 7 bases between them. CDR3 length: 13 amino acids, cysteine to phenylalanine. Just the 39-base CDR3 DNA is kept, in frame starting at base 1. Blood RNA was extracted from unsorted whole blood with TRIzol reagent; germline DNA came from the DNeasy Blood & Tissue kit. At the time of sampling, the patients had chronic HBV infection and had not received any treatment. Around 4 milliliters of peripheral blood were collected into K2EDTA tubes before surgery. A constant-region primer and ProtoScript II reverse transcriptase were used to reverse-transcribe TCRbeta-specific cDNA from roughly 0.55 ug total RNA. The TCRbeta libraries were prepared through three rounds of nested multiplex PCR following a slightly modified ARM-PCR procedure. The first two PCR rounds used multiplex TRBV1-TRBV30 forward primers with a Cbeta reverse primer, each for about 10 cycles. Sample barcodes and Illumina adapters were added in a final 25-cycle PCR with Deep VentR polymerase. Before sequencing, amplicons of 200-500 bp were gel-purified using a QIAquick gel extraction kit. An Illumina HiSeq 2500 was used to sequence the TCRbeta amplicons with 250-bp paired-end reads. From the authors' description of their analysis: Trimmomatic v0.33 was used to quality-trim the reads, and FLASH v1.2.11 was used to merge paired reads so that full CDR3 sequences could be recovered. V, D and J germline segments were assigned to the rearranged TCRbeta sequences using MiGEC v1.2.1b. Clonotype statistics, along with Shannon-Wiener diversity indices, were calculated using VDJtools v1.0.0. To cut down on sampling bias, every analysis after diversity analysis relied on just the 250 most abundant clonotypes from each sample. Through fastp at Q25 and MiXCR, TCRdb rebuilt clones from the public reads, retaining in-frame beta chains. Identical CDR3 proteins give one entry, which carries the most common genes and DNA. These V and J calls derive from TCRdb rather than the authors' analysis. This sample is represented by about 180,000 distinct CDR3 sequences; roughly three fifths of them were singletons. The ten largest clonotypes hold approximately 65% of the sample.

This clonotype occurred many times. Its antigen has not been determined. There are no base qualities to consult, and no much larger clone falls within one base. The receptor's source is a man aged 40-55 years with primary liver carcinoma and hepatitis B virus infection. The chain uses TRBV11-2 and TRBJ2-1, with a weak D call of TRBD1 (6 bases match). Sequencing was carried out using peripheral blood. The CDR3 corresponds to CASSLGAYNEQFF. The nucleotide sequence is given as TGTGCCAGCAGCTTGGGGGCTTACAATGAGCAGTTCTTC.